The 20 T cell receptor beta chains presented below share a single source sample, sequenced in a study of shared clonotypes between healthy human individuals. TCRdb keeps only in-frame clones here, not all; method: immunoSEQ multiplex PCR. The profile shows 1,400,000 or so clones, roughly 98.5% of them singletons. The sample was naive CD4+ T cells sorted from blood. This sample's subset: CD45RA+ positively selected. The origin of the receptors is a man aged 25-40 years in good health.

About this clone itself: This same CDR3 is encoded by further DNA sequences in the sample. The chain joins TRBV7-7 to TRBJ2-3, with a weak D call TRBD1 (5 bases). Per the germline V gene, CDR1 is SSHAT and CDR2 is FNYEAQ (reference sequence). The length of the CDR3 is 15 residues. V was shortened by 3 bases and J by 1 base, with 11 bases between the two germline ends. The chain's CDR3 is CASSFLPGRTDTQYF. The CDR3 DNA follows: TGTGCCAGCAGCTTTCTACCAGGGCGCACAGATACGCAGTATTTT.

The chain carries TRBV2 and TRBJ1-5; TRBD1 is a possible D gene (5 bases). Germline V gene data show CDR1 as SNHLY and CDR2 as FYNNEI. V lost 3 bases to trimming and J lost 0 bases, with 12 bases between them. The CDR3 runs 16 residues. Written as DNA, the CDR3 is TGTGCCAGCAGTGAGTACAGGCGATTTAGCAATCAGCCCCAGCATTTT. Translation gives CASSEYRRFSNQPQHF.

The chain employs TRBV6-5 and TRBJ2-6, with TRBD2 matching over 7 bases. Losses at the gene ends were 7 bases for V and 6 bases for J; bases not matched to a gene: 9. The CDR3 runs to 15 residues. In germline, CDR1 is MNHEY, CDR2 SVGAGI. CDR3 residues: CASTTGGTSANVLTF. CDR3 DNA: TGTGCCAGCACTACCGGGGGGACGTCGGCCAACGTCCTGACTTTC.

This clone was observed a single time. The chain joins TRBV6-1 to TRBJ2-2, with a possible D match to TRBD1 (5 bases). The CDR3 is 13 amino acids. Germline V lookup: CDR1 MNHNS, CDR2 SASEGT. Trimming took 3 bases from V and 4 from J, leaving 6 bases between them. This CDR3 is CASSETVTGELFF. The CDR3 bases are TGTGCCAGCAGTGAGACAGTCACCGGGGAGCTGTTTTTT.

V gene TRBV5-5 combines with J gene TRBJ2-1; no reliable D call. The CDR3 is made up of 14 amino acids. The V and J ends lost 4 bases and 2 bases respectively, with 10 bases between them. Germline V gives CDR1 SGHKS, CDR2 YYEKEE (reference sequence). As DNA, the CDR3 is TGTGCCAGCAGCCCCAGATCTCCCTACAATGAGCAGTTCTTC. Encoded protein: CASSPRSPYNEQFF.

The rearrangement joins TRBV4-3 to TRBJ2-7; 9 bases are a match to TRBD1. This CDR3 contains 14 residues. The germline V gene encodes CDR1 LGHNA and CDR2 YSLEER. Unmatched junction bases numbered 7, after V lost 4 bases and J lost 6 bases. This chain's CDR3 is CASSPGTGPREQYF. The DNA of the CDR3 is TGCGCCAGCAGCCCCGGGACAGGGCCCCGCGAGCAGTACTTC.

This clone was seen a single time. The rearrangement links TRBV5-1 to TRBJ2-3, with 9 bases identical to TRBD2. The junction had 8 bases not matched to a gene; V was cut back by 0 bases and J by 3 bases. The CDR3 contains 17 residues. Germline loops: CDR1 SGHRS, CDR2 YFSETQ. In DNA form, the CDR3 reads TGCGCCAGCAGCTTGGGGCTCTACAGCGGGAGGACAGATACGCAGTATTTT. It is translated as CASSLGLYSGRTDTQYF.

The genes are TRBV5-8 and TRBJ1-5; TRBD1 matches 9 bases. The trim removed 5 bases at V and 5 bases at J, leaving 8 bases unmatched. The CDR3 extends over 15 amino acids. The germline CDR1 and CDR2 sequences are SGHTS and YDEGEE. Here the CDR3 reads CASSSGTGHYQPQHF. The CDR3 DNA follows: TGTGCCAGCAGTTCCGGGACAGGGCACTATCAGCCCCAGCATTTT.

Here the CDR3 reads CASSLEPSGRVTDTQYF. The CDR3, as DNA: TGTGCCAGCAGCTTGGAGCCTAGCGGGAGGGTTACAGATACGCAGTATTTT. The J gene is TRBJ2-3, the V gene TRBV5-5, with TRBD2 matching 12 bases. Per the germline V gene, CDR1 is SGHKS and CDR2 is YYEKEE (reference sequence). The CDR3 has 17 residues. The trim removed 0 bases at V and 3 bases at J, leaving 5 bases unmatched.

The chain recombines TRBV7-6 with TRBJ2-1; the D is unclear. Trimming took 5 bases from V and 0 from J, leaving 11 bases between them. Germline V gene data show CDR1 as SGHVS and CDR2 as FNYEAQ. There are 15 residues in the CDR3. CDR3 sequence (DNA): TGTGCCAGCAGCCCAGACTCGAGCTCCTACAATGAGCAGTTCTTC. Protein: CASSPDSSSYNEQFF.

In the case of this clone: This CDR3 is also generated by other DNA sequences in the sample. This sequence joins TRBV5-1 and TRBJ1-1; the D is unclear. CDR1 is SGHRS, CDR2 YFSETQ, per germline. Trimming left V 0 bases short and J 1 base short, with 7 bases between. This CDR3 is 14 amino acids long. CDR3 region: CASSLATENTEAFF. CDR3 sequence (DNA): TGCGCCAGCAGCTTGGCCACAGAGAACACTGAAGCTTTCTTT. Variable domain in full (rest from reference TRBV5-1 and TRBJ1-1): KAGVTQTPRYLIKTRGQQVTLSCSPISGHRSVSWYQQTPGQGLQFLFEYFSETQRNKGNFPGRFSGRQFSNSRSEMNVSTLELGDSALYLCASSLATENTEAFFGQGTRLTVV.

This chain links TRBV18 with TRBJ2-3; no firm D call. Trimming removed 2 bases from V and 4 bases from J, with 7 bases in between. The CDR3 extends over 13 amino acids. The germline V gene has CDR1 KGHSH and CDR2 LQKENI. The CDR3, as DNA: TGTGCCAGCTCACCAGGAGACGCAGATACGCAGTATTTT. Amino acids: CASSPGDADTQYF.

The chain employs TRBV11-2 and TRBJ2-7, with TRBD2 matching over 7 bases. V gave up 5 bases and J gave up 1 base; unmatched junction bases: 11. The CDR3 runs 16 residues. Germline CDR1 reads SGHAT; CDR2 reads FQNNGV. The CDR3 DNA sequence: TGTGCCAGCAGCCGCCCCGGAGGACTAGTGTCCTACGAGCAGTACTTC. This translates into CASSRPGGLVSYEQYF.

This clone was detected only once. The chain couples TRBV5-1 to TRBJ2-1; no clear D gene. Germline assignment: CDR1 SGHRS and CDR2 YFSETQ. V lost 4 bases and J lost 5, with 4 bases in between. This CDR3 is built from 11 residues. CDR3 in DNA: TGCGCCAGCAGCGTGAACAATGAGCAGTTCTTC. Translation gives CASSVNNEQFF.

For this clone: One junction end does not reproduce the germline sequence, and a read error may be involved. The gene calls are TRBV19 and TRBJ1-2; unclear D gene. This CDR3 has 13 residues. Germline CDR1 and CDR2: LNHDA and SQIVND (reference sequence). The CDR3 sequence: CASSSKVGSRIFF. The CDR3 DNA reads as TGTGCCAGTAGTTCTAAGGTTGGGAGCCGCATCTTCTTC.

The chain is built from TRBV2 and TRBJ1-5, with TRBD1 as a possible D gene (6 bases). This CDR3 is built from 15 residues. Germline lookup yields CDR1 SNHLY and CDR2 FYNNEI. Trimming cost V 5 bases and J 3 bases, with 14 bases left between them. DNA of the CDR3: TGTGCCAGCAGTCGTTACAGGGAAGCCAATCAGCCCCAGCATTTT. Protein: CASSRYREANQPQHF.

As for this clone: Other DNA sequences within the sample encode an identical CDR3. The chain recombines TRBV9 with TRBJ2-1, with TRBD2 matching over 10 bases. The CDR3 has 16 residues. Looked up from germline, CDR1 is SGDLS and CDR2 is YYNGEE. J gave up 3 bases and V 0 bases, and 3 bases lay outside the gene matches. The CDR3 nucleotides read TGTGCCAGCAGCGTAGAGCCTAGCGGGAGCTACAATGAGCAGTTCTTC. Encoded protein: CASSVEPSGSYNEQFF.

This clone was found once. The V and J genes are TRBV4-1 and TRBJ2-1, with 7 bases identical to TRBD2. The CDR3 sequence is 17 residues long. Germline CDR1 reads MGHRA; CDR2 reads YSYEKL. Losses at the gene ends were 3 bases for V and 1 base for J; bases not matched to a gene: 9. CDR3 DNA: TGCGCCAGCAGCCAGGAATTTTCTAGCGGTTCCTACAATGAGCAGTTCTTC. Its protein product is CASSQEFSSGSYNEQFF.

This chain connects TRBV25-1 to TRBJ2-3; weak D call: TRBD1 (5 bases). CDR3 length: 17 residues. Germline loops: CDR1 MGHDK, CDR2 SYGVNS. Trimming took 1 base from V and 3 from J, leaving 17 bases between them. As DNA, the CDR3 is TGTGCCAGCAGTGAATCACCCGCAGGGCCTGAGACAGATACGCAGTATTTT. It encodes CASSESPAGPETDTQYF.

The gene calls are TRBV29-1 and TRBJ2-1; TRBD2 matches 10 bases. Germline-derived CDR1 and CDR2 are SQVTM and ANQGSEA. The CDR3 spans 18 residues. J was trimmed by 7 bases and V by 6 bases; bases with no gene match: 21. CDR3 in DNA: TGCAGCGTCCTTGGGGGCCTAGCGGGAGAGGTTATTGGGAATGAGCAGTTCTTC. Translating gives CSVLGGLAGEVIGNEQFF.